The 22 T cell receptor beta chains reported below all come from one sample, sequenced in a study of regulatory T cells in long-lasting Graves disease. Construction of TCR beta libraries relied on iRepertoire HTBI primers and on Arm-PCR targeting CDR3 regions. In TCRdb, the multiplex PCR reads were re-called with MiXCR into one record per CDR3 protein. This sample has around 340,000 distinct CDR3 sequences, with around 20% found just once. Documented time point: persistent/refractory GD, antithyroid drugs over 5 years with positive TRAb. From RNA extracted from PBMCs, the TCR library was made. The sequences come from peripheral blood mononuclear cells (PBMCs), collected when the disease was refractory, from a patient treated with antithyroid drugs. The receptor source for this set is a female donor with Graves disease.

The table lists this clonotype with a few counts. This chain connects TRBV20-1 to TRBJ2-7, with D unresolved. V shed 6 bases and J shed 6 bases, with 15 bases lying between them. Germline loops: CDR1 DFQATT, CDR2 SNEGSKA (reference sequence). This CDR3 is 12 amino acids long. The CDR3 nucleotides read TGCAGTGCGGTCCCCATTCCCAGCGAGCAGTACTTC. Amino acid sequence: CSAVPIPSEQYF.

This clonotype has only a few counts. This rearrangement joins TRBV2 to TRBJ2-2; 9 bases map to TRBD1. V lost 6 bases and J lost 5; bases outside the gene matches: 7. Germline V CDR1 and CDR2: SNHLY, FYNNEI. The CDR3 totals 15 residues. The DNA for the CDR3 is TGTGCCAGCAGGGAACAGGGGGCGCGGACCGGGGAGCTGTTTTTT. This encodes CASREQGARTGELFF. Full variable domain (missing parts from reference TRBV2 and TRBJ2-2): EPEVTQTPSHQVTQMGQEVILRCVPISNHLYFYWYRQILGQKVEFLVSFYNNEISEKSEIFDDQFSVERPDGSNFTLKIRSTKLEDSAMYFCASREQGARTGELFFGEGSRLTVL.

This clonotype occurred many times. The chain combines TRBV28 with TRBJ1-2, with D maybe TRBD1 (5 bases). CDR1 MDHEN and CDR2 SYDVKM come from the germline V gene. The length of the CDR3 is 14 residues. V lost 10 bases and J lost 0, with 15 bases in between. The DNA for the CDR3 is TGTGCCACGAAACGCCGACAGCCTAACTATGGCTACACCTTC. Translated, it gives CATKRRQPNYGYTF.

This clonotype was counted at least ten times. The V call is TRBV7-9, the J call TRBJ1-4, with D hard to call. This CDR3 spans 14 amino acids. Trimming stripped 2 bases from V and 7 bases from J, with 11 bases between. Germline V gene lookup returns CDR1 SEHNR and CDR2 FQNEAQ (reference sequence). CDR3: CASSLSTKGEKLFF. As DNA, the CDR3 is TGTGCCAGCAGCTTATCCACTAAAGGTGAAAAACTGTTTTTT.

The rearrangement uses TRBV4-1 and TRBJ1-4; a weak D match, TRBD1 (5 bases). The CDR3 spans 15 residues. Germline assignment: CDR1 MGHRA and CDR2 YSYEKL. V gave up 4 bases and J gave up 4 bases, with 13 bases separating them. CDR3 nucleotide sequence: TGCGCCAGCAGCCGATCAGGGCCCGGTAATGAAAAACTGTTTTTT. Its protein product is CASSRSGPGNEKLFF.

This clonotype was seen repeatedly, ten times or more. The chain joins TRBV20-1 to TRBJ1-2; a weak D match, TRBD1 (5 bases). The CDR3 runs 14 residues. CDR1 is DFQATT and CDR2 is SNEGSKA in the germline V gene (reference sequence). Trimming left V 7 bases short and J 5 bases short, with 20 bases between. The CDR3 reads CSVDRGIERYGYTF. The CDR3 bases are TGCAGTGTTGACCGGGGGATAGAACGGTATGGCTACACCTTC.

This clonotype turned up a few times. The chain recombines TRBV11-2 with TRBJ1-1, with TRBD1 matching over 8 bases. The germline V gene has CDR1 SGHAT and CDR2 FQNNGV. Unmatched junction bases numbered 11, after V lost 5 bases and J lost 3 bases. This CDR3 has 16 residues. CDR3 sequence (DNA): TGTGCCAGCAGCCCAGTTAGGGACAGGTCGGACACTGAAGCTTTCTTT. Protein sequence: CASSPVRDRSDTEAFF.

This chain links TRBV12-3 or TRBV12-4 with TRBJ2-1; 9 nucleotides match TRBD2. Trimming took 5 bases from V and 2 from J; bases not matched to a gene: 4. This CDR3 has 15 amino acids. The CDR3 spells CASSGLAGAYNEQFF. DNA for the CDR3: TGTGCCAGCAGTGGTTTAGCGGGAGCCTACAATGAGCAGTTCTTC.

This clonotype was recorded once. The CDR3, as DNA: TGTGCCAGCAGTACCGAGGCAGGGCTAACTGATGGCTACACCTTC. Its translation: CASSTEAGLTDGYTF. V gene TRBV6-1 combines with J gene TRBJ1-2; D possibly corresponds to TRBD1 (5 bases). Trimming stripped 5 bases from V and 6 bases from J, with 19 bases between. Germline V lookup: CDR1 MNHNS, CDR2 SASEGT. The CDR3 runs to 15 residues.

This clonotype was picked up many times. The chain has TRBV10-2 and TRBJ2-5; TRBD2 agrees at 8 bases. The ends lost 3 bases at V and 5 bases at J; junction bases unmatched: 20. Germline V gene data show CDR1 as WSHSY and CDR2 as SAAADI. This CDR3 is 19 amino acids long. The CDR3 is CASSDQSGSLRVRHETQYF. In DNA, the CDR3 is TGCGCCAGCAGTGACCAAAGCGGGAGTTTACGGGTGCGTCATGAGACCCAGTACTTC.

Ten or more counts support this clonotype. The chain couples TRBV12-3 or TRBV12-4 to TRBJ1-5; D might be TRBD1 (6 bases). Trimming cost V 7 bases and J 2 bases, with 15 bases left between them. This CDR3 is 15 amino acids long. This CDR3 is CASTPAGGRNQPQHF. The CDR3 nucleotides are TGTGCCAGCACCCCAGCCGGGGGCCGCAATCAGCCCCAGCATTTT.

This chain links TRBV18 with TRBJ2-7; 10 bases agree with TRBD2. CDR3 length equals 17 residues. Unmatched junction bases numbered 11, after V lost 0 bases and J lost 6 bases. Germline V gene data show CDR1 as KGHSH and CDR2 as LQKENI. In nucleotides, the CDR3 is TGTGCCAGCTCACCACCCAACCTGCTAGCGGGAGTAAGCGAGCAGTACTTC. Amino acid sequence: CASSPPNLLAGVSEQYF.

This clonotype showed up many times. The chain recombines TRBV12-3 or TRBV12-4 with TRBJ2-5, with D unresolved. The CDR3 is 13 amino acids. V was pared by 4 bases and J by 2 bases, with 8 bases between. The CDR3 DNA follows: TGTGCCAGCAGTTCCTCACCACAAGAGACCCAGTACTTC. The encoded protein is CASSSSPQETQYF.

This clonotype was detected once. The chain recombines TRBV12-3 or TRBV12-4 with TRBJ1-5; D gene unclear. The CDR3 loop spans 14 amino acids. Trimming shortened V by 4 bases and J by 5 bases, and 12 bases separated the two germline ends. The CDR3 loop is CASSSRRNHQPQHF. Written as DNA, the CDR3 is TGTGCCAGCAGTTCCAGGAGAAACCATCAGCCCCAGCATTTT.

Comments on this clonotype: The CDR3 does not end in the conserved phenylalanine or tryptophan, so this is likely a read error. The chain recombines TRBV12-3 or TRBV12-4 with TRBJ2-7; D is unclear. This CDR3 spans 15 amino acids. Written as DNA, the CDR3 is TGTGCCAGCGCAAAAGGGTCGGGCGGAACCTACGGGCAGTACTCC. Translated, it gives CASAKGSGGTYGQYS.

This clonotype occurred many times. V gene TRBV7-2 combines with J gene TRBJ2-1; D may be TRBD1 (6 bases). Trimming removed 1 base from V and 7 bases from J, with 11 bases in between. The CDR3 is 14 residues long. Germline CDR1 and CDR2: SGHTA and FQGNSA. The CDR3 reads CASSLGTVGNEQFF. As DNA, the CDR3 is TGTGCCAGCAGCTTAGGGACAGTGGGAAATGAGCAGTTCTTC.

This clonotype was detected many times. The genes are TRBV24-1 and TRBJ1-2; 7 bases map to TRBD1. V trimming: 2 bases; J trimming: 4 bases; junction bases outside the gene matches: 9. The germline gives CDR1 KGHDR, CDR2 SFDVKD. This CDR3 comprises 16 residues. The CDR3: CATSDSPGTELYGYTF. CDR3 DNA sequence: TGTGCCACCAGTGATTCGCCCGGGACAGAACTCTATGGCTACACCTTC.

This clonotype was seen at least ten times. At one end, the junction sequence differs from germline, possibly due to a read error. This rearrangement joins TRBV20-1 to TRBJ2-7; D remains ambiguous. Germline V gene data show CDR1 as DFQATT and CDR2 as SNEGSKA (reference sequence). The CDR3 runs to 13 residues. DNA for the CDR3: TGCAGTGCTCGAGACTCGCACGGATTCGAGCAGTACTTC. Protein: CSARDSHGFEQYF.

Ten or more counts support this clonotype. The J gene is TRBJ1-1, the V gene TRBV19, with D possibly matching TRBD1 (6 bases). Germline V gene sequence: CDR1 LNHDA, CDR2 SQIVND (reference sequence). The CDR3 runs 14 residues. V lost 6 bases, J lost 0 bases, and 11 bases lay in between. The CDR3 DNA follows: TGTGCCAGTAGACAGGGAAAAATGAACACTGAAGCTTTCTTT. Translated: CASRQGKMNTEAFF. Variable domain in full (rest from reference TRBV19 and TRBJ1-1): DGGITQSPKYLFRKEGQNVTLSCEQNLNHDAMYWYRQDPGQGLRLIYYSQIVNDFQKGDIAEGYSVSREKKESFPLTVTSAQKNPTAFYLCASRQGKMNTEAFFGQGTRLTVV.

Many counts were recorded for this clonotype. The chain carries TRBV9 and TRBJ1-2; D not certain. The CDR3 spans 13 residues. Germline lookup yields CDR1 SGDLS and CDR2 YYNGEE. Trimming removed 0 bases from V and 5 bases from J, with 8 bases in between. As DNA, the CDR3 is TGTGCCAGCAGCGTAGCGGGCCCATATGGCTACACCTTC. Protein sequence: CASSVAGPYGYTF.

Ten or more counts support this clonotype. The chain couples TRBV29-1 to TRBJ2-5; a possible D gene is TRBD1 (6 bases). The CDR3 loop spans 15 amino acids. Germline V gene sequence: CDR1 SQVTM, CDR2 ANQGSEA. V was clipped by 7 bases and J by 5 bases, with 23 bases between them. Here the CDR3 DNA reads TGCAGCGCTAAGCGAGGCAGGGGCGGCGGTGAGACCCAGTACTTC. This sequence encodes CSAKRGRGGGETQYF.

Comment on this clonotype: With a much larger clone just one base away, this may be a read error. The rearrangement joins TRBV7-2 to TRBJ2-5; TRBD1 matches 7 bases. Germline CDR1 and CDR2: SGHTA and FQGNSA. This CDR3 contains 16 residues. J lost 1 base, V lost 1 base, and 6 bases had no gene match. CDR3 in amino acids: CASSLGRGTAQETQYF. The CDR3 DNA follows: TGTGCCAGCAGCTTAGGTAGGGGGACAGCCCAAGAGACCCAGTACTTC. Combining the CDR3 with reference TRBV7-2 and TRBJ2-5 gives the whole variable domain GAGVSQSPSNKVTEKGKDVELRCDPISGHTALYWYRQSLGQGLEFLIYFQGNSAPDKSGLPSDRFSAERTGGSVSTLTIQRTQQEDSAVYLCASSLGRGTAQETQYFGPGTRLLVL.